This record looks at one TCR beta chain sequence and its context. What it recognizes is unknown. V was cut by 0 bases and J by 2 bases, with 11 bases left in between. In germline, CDR1 is LGHNA, CDR2 YSLEER. CDR3 length: 16 amino acids. These data come from a study of cytomegalovirus exposure and HLA in healthy donors. PCR was performed using 60 Vbeta and 13 Jbeta primers. The method was immunoSEQ multiplex PCR; TCRdb's version includes in-frame clones alone and lacks a portion of them. The table has roughly 110,000 clones, approximately 79% seen once; the top ten hold 2% to 3%. Study-level findings and limits: Investigators reported 164 TCR beta chains as tied to cytomegalovirus. In a later analysis, across HLA loci, associated TCR counts were highest for DRB1, lowest for HLA-C.

This chain joins TRBV4-3 and TRBJ2-1, with D maybe TRBD1 (6 bases). Sequencing was performed on PBMCs. The sequence was collected from a man younger than 35 in good health and CMV-seronegative. The CDR3: CASSQEFRTAYNEQFF. CDR3 in DNA: TGCGCCAGCAGCCAAGAGTTTCGGACAGCCTACAATGAGCAGTTCTTC.